This T cell receptor (beta chain) was sequenced for a study of blood T cell repertoires in COVID-19. This table comes from immunoSEQ multiplex PCR, and its TCRdb copy is limited to in-frame clones, with some not included. The sample yields some 490,000 clones, about nine tenths seen once. The CDR3 loop spans 14 amino acids. Trimming took off 5 bases at V and 6 bases at J, with 12 bases between the two ends. Per germline, CDR1 SGHKS and CDR2 YYEKEE (reference sequence). This clonotype was sampled from an older woman who had recovered from COVID-19. The J gene is TRBJ1-6, the V gene TRBV5-5; D may be TRBD1 (5 bases). Specimen: PBMCs or T cells enriched from blood (not recorded which). The CDR3 DNA follows: TGTGCCAGCAGACTGACAGTGTTTAATTCACCCCTCCACTTT. Encoded protein: CASRLTVFNSPLHF.